A single sample is the source of the 27 T cell receptor beta chains below, sequenced in a study of shared clonotypes between healthy human individuals. TCRdb's copy holds only in-frame clones and misses some; the assay was immunoSEQ multiplex PCR. The repertoire holds around 980,000 clones, with approximately 78% as singletons. The sample was memory CD4+ T cells from PBMCs. The subset was: CD45RA-negative fraction. Every receptor here comes from a young man in good health. Some clones in this sample may be carry-over from other donors' samples.

The genes are TRBV28 and TRBJ2-3, with a tentative D call TRBD2 (5 bases). Per the germline V gene, CDR1 is MDHEN and CDR2 is SYDVKM. This CDR3 region has 11 residues. Trimming took off 3 bases at V and 12 bases at J, with 10 bases between the two ends. The CDR3 bases are TGTGCCAGCAGTTTGGAGGTAGATCAGTATTTT. Its translation is CASSLEVDQYF.

The V call is TRBV27, the J call TRBJ2-5, with a weak D call TRBD2 (5 bases). V lost 8 bases to trimming and J lost 7 bases, with 11 bases between them. The CDR3 totals 11 residues. CDR1 and CDR2 from the germline V gene are MNHEY and SMNVEV (reference sequence). Here the CDR3 DNA reads TGTGCCAGCCTAACCGAGGGGACCCAGTACTTC. It specifies CASLTEGTQYF.

The chain uses TRBV7-3 and TRBJ2-1; 8 bases line up with TRBD2. The CDR3 is made up of 13 amino acids. The V segment lost 4 bases and the J segment 10 bases; nucleotides outside the gene matches: 6. Germline values: CDR1 SGHTA, CDR2 FQGTGA. The CDR3 nucleotides are TGTGCCAGCAGCTCGGGACTAGGAATCGAGCAGTTCTTC. It specifies CASSSGLGIEQFF.

The rearrangement links TRBV29-1 to TRBJ2-1; 10 positions match TRBD1. This CDR3 has 13 amino acids. After removal of 7 bases from V and 7 bases from J, the junction contained 7 bases not matched to a gene. The germline gives CDR1 SQVTM, CDR2 ANQGSEA. CDR3 region: CSADRGLGNEQFF. CDR3 nucleotides: TGCAGCGCCGACAGGGGGCTGGGGAATGAGCAGTTCTTC.

CDR3 nucleotides: TGTGCCAGCAGCTTGGGGGGCGGGACCGCTACCTACGAGCAGTACTTC. The encoded protein is CASSLGGGTATYEQYF. This chain joins TRBV5-5 and TRBJ2-7; maybe TRBD2 (6 bases). Germline V CDR1 and CDR2: SGHKS, YYEKEE (reference sequence). CDR3 length equals 16 residues. V was trimmed by 0 bases and J by 2 bases, leaving 15 bases between them.

The chain has TRBV5-1 and TRBJ2-3; 9 nucleotides line up with TRBD2. From germline, CDR1 is SGHRS and CDR2 YFSETQ. The CDR3 length is 15 residues. V shed 2 bases, J shed 3 bases, and the junction held 4 bases outside the gene matches. The CDR3 spells CASSFSGGLTDTQYF. In DNA form, the CDR3 reads TGCGCCAGCAGCTTTAGCGGGGGTCTTACAGATACGCAGTATTTT.

The CDR3 DNA follows: TGTGCCAGCAGCTTAGCGGGGACAGTCAGTGATACGCAGTATTTT. Translating it yields CASSLAGTVSDTQYF. The rearrangement links TRBV11-3 to TRBJ2-3; 7 nucleotides align to TRBD1. Germline V gene lookup returns CDR1 SGHNT and CDR2 YENEEA. The V gene end was trimmed by 1 base and the J gene end by 6 bases; junction bases not matched to a gene: 7. CDR3 length equals 15 residues.

As for this clone: With only one base between it and a far larger clone, this is likely a read error. This chain links TRBV14 with TRBJ1-5, with 10 bases that match TRBD1. CDR1 and CDR2 (germline): SGHDN, FVKESK. V lost 4 bases to trimming and J lost 6 bases; unmatched junction nucleotides: 0. The CDR3 loop spans 13 amino acids. CDR3 in DNA: TGTGCCAGCAGCCGGACAGGGGGTCAGCCCCAGCATTTT. Its translation: CASSRTGGQPQHF.

Ten or more counts support this clone. The genes are TRBV5-1 and TRBJ2-3; unclear D gene. The CDR3 is 12 amino acids. V lost 1 base and J lost 4, with 4 bases in between. In germline, CDR1 is SGHRS, CDR2 YFSETQ. DNA for the CDR3: TGCGCCAGCAGCTTGAAGCCAGATACGCAGTATTTT. It translates to CASSLKPDTQYF. Variable domain in full (rest from reference TRBV5-1 and TRBJ2-3): KAGVTQTPRYLIKTRGQQVTLSCSPISGHRSVSWYQQTPGQGLQFLFEYFSETQRNKGNFPGRFSGRQFSNSRSEMNVSTLELGDSALYLCASSLKPDTQYFGPGTRLTVL.

The chain employs TRBV5-1 and TRBJ2-1, with 9 bases fitting TRBD2. CDR1 SGHRS and CDR2 YFSETQ come from the germline V gene. The CDR3 sequence is 15 residues long. V shed 4 bases, J shed 7 bases, and the junction held 9 bases outside the gene matches. The CDR3 spells CASSPVAGVSNEQFF. Here the CDR3 DNA reads TGCGCCAGCAGCCCAGTAGCGGGAGTTTCGAATGAGCAGTTCTTC. Filled out from reference TRBV5-1 and TRBJ2-1, the complete variable domain reads KAGVTQTPRYLIKTRGQQVTLSCSPISGHRSVSWYQQTPGQGLQFLFEYFSETQRNKGNFPGRFSGRQFSNSRSEMNVSTLELGDSALYLCASSPVAGVSNEQFFGPGTRLTVL.

V gene TRBV7-3 combines with J gene TRBJ2-1; TRBD1 agrees at 10 bases. The CDR3 loop spans 14 amino acids. After removal of 0 bases from V and 9 bases from J, the junction contained 2 bases not matched to a gene. Looked up from germline, CDR1 is SGHTA and CDR2 is FQGTGA. This chain's CDR3 is CASSLTTGGSEQFF. CDR3 nucleotides: TGTGCCAGCAGCTTAACGACAGGGGGCAGTGAGCAGTTCTTC.

The rearrangement uses TRBV6-6 and TRBJ2-5; the D call may be TRBD1 or TRBD2 (5 bases each). V dropped 4 bases and J dropped 5 bases, with 11 bases sitting between them. The CDR3 extends over 13 amino acids. Germline loops: CDR1 MNHNY, CDR2 SVGAGI (reference sequence). The CDR3 spells CASSSMGEETQYF. CDR3 coding DNA: TGTGCCAGCAGTTCCATGGGGGAGGAGACCCAGTACTTC.

This chain connects TRBV9 to TRBJ2-5; D is undetermined. Germline assignment: CDR1 SGDLS and CDR2 YYNGEE. Trimming shortened V by 0 bases and J by 4 bases, and 7 bases separated the two germline ends. The CDR3 consists of 13 residues. CDR3 residues: CASSVGSLETQYF. The CDR3 region has the DNA TGTGCCAGCAGCGTAGGTTCGTTAGAGACCCAGTACTTC.

The chain uses TRBV6-4 and TRBJ2-1, with 14 bases identical to TRBD2. CDR1 is MRHNA and CDR2 is SNTAGT in the germline V gene. CDR3 size: 16 residues. The V and J ends lost 4 bases and 8 bases, in that order; junction bases with no gene match: 7. The CDR3 DNA follows: TGTGCCAGCAGTGCCCGACTAGCGGGAGGGCCGGATGAGCAGTTCTTC. Translating gives CASSARLAGGPDEQFF.

The rearrangement links TRBV5-6 to TRBJ2-7; D remains unclear. The V end lost 3 bases, the J end lost 2 bases, and 9 bases lay between the germline ends. The germline V gene encodes CDR1 SGHDT and CDR2 YYEEEE. This CDR3 has 13 amino acids. The CDR3 nucleotides read TGTGCCAGCAGCTGGGGTTCGGCCTACGAGCAGTACTTC. The encoded protein is CASSWGSAYEQYF.

The chain combines TRBV9 with TRBJ2-2, with D uncertain. CDR1 is SGDLS, CDR2 YYNGEE, per germline. The CDR3 runs to 16 residues. V lost 4 bases and J 3 bases, leaving 16 bases between the germline ends. The CDR3 sequence is CASSPRVLGYTGELFF. The CDR3 region has the DNA TGTGCCAGCAGCCCCCGGGTGTTGGGGTACACCGGGGAGCTGTTTTTT.

The genes are TRBV2 and TRBJ2-4, with 7 bases identical to TRBD2. The CDR3 length is 16 residues. In germline, CDR1 is SNHLY, CDR2 FYNNEI. With V trimmed by 0 bases and J by 7 bases, 9 bases remained unmatched. DNA of the CDR3: TGTGCCAGCAGTGAAGCAGTGGGGGAGGGCAGGAACATTCAGTACTTC. It yields the protein CASSEAVGEGRNIQYF.

This clone came up many times. The chain joins TRBV6-5 to TRBJ1-5; D gene unclear. Germline V gene lookup returns CDR1 MNHEY and CDR2 SVGAGI. The CDR3 has 13 residues. V was pared by 3 bases and J by 7 bases, with 10 bases between. The CDR3 coding sequence is TGTGCCAGCAGTTATAGGGTGCAACAGCCCCAGCATTTT. Residues: CASSYRVQQPQHF.

CDR3 amino acids: CASSSRQGAEAFF. The CDR3 DNA reads as TGTGCCAGCAGTTCGCGACAGGGGGCCGAAGCTTTCTTT. The chain carries TRBV7-3 and TRBJ1-1; 10 nucleotides line up with TRBD1. Germline V gives CDR1 SGHTA, CDR2 FQGTGA. V lost 6 bases and J lost 8; bases outside the gene matches: 6. The CDR3 consists of 13 residues.

Concerning this clone: This sample includes further DNA sequences coding for the same CDR3. This chain joins TRBV7-2 and TRBJ2-7; 7 bases are shared with TRBD2. CDR1 and CDR2 from the germline V gene are SGHTA and FQGNSA. J was trimmed by 4 bases and V by 4 bases; bases with no gene match: 13. The CDR3 contains 16 residues. The CDR3 reads CASSSQSAGEAYEQYF. The CDR3 DNA reads as TGTGCCAGCAGCTCCCAATCGGCGGGAGAGGCATACGAGCAGTACTTC.

V usage is TRBV6-1 and J usage is TRBJ1-3; D is possibly TRBD1 (6 bases). The V gene's germline CDR1 is MNHNS and CDR2 SASEGT. The CDR3 length is 15 residues. Deletions cut 7 bases from V and 4 bases from J, with 17 bases between. The CDR3 coding sequence is TGTGCCAGCACATCCGCGGACAGCAGGGGAAACACCATATATTTT. Translated: CASTSADSRGNTIYF.

This chain uses TRBV18 with TRBJ2-5, with TRBD1 identical over 8 bases. Germline loops: CDR1 KGHSH, CDR2 LQKENI. With V trimmed by 2 bases and J by 9 bases, 8 bases remained unmatched. This CDR3 has 14 amino acids. The DNA of the CDR3 is TGTGCCAGCTCACCAGACAGGGGACCAGGGGCCCAGTACTTC. It codes for CASSPDRGPGAQYF.

This clone has only a few counts. The rearrangement joins TRBV29-1 to TRBJ1-1; no reliable D call. CDR1 and CDR2 from the germline V gene are SQVTM and ANQGSEA. This CDR3 has 11 residues. Trimming cost V 7 bases and J 2 bases, with 8 bases left between them. The CDR3 reads CSAQANTEAFF. The CDR3 bases are TGCAGCGCCCAGGCTAACACTGAAGCTTTCTTT.

V usage is TRBV9 and J usage is TRBJ1-2, with TRBD1 matching 9 bases. Trimming removed 4 bases from V and 4 bases from J; junction bases left unmatched: 8. The CDR3 extends over 15 amino acids. CDR1 and CDR2 (germline): SGDLS, YYNGEE. The CDR3 region has the DNA TGTGCCAGCAGCCAGCGGCGGGACAGGGCCTATGGCTACACCTTC. Translation: CASSQRRDRAYGYTF.

The chain joins TRBV18 to TRBJ1-1; 8 positions agree with TRBD1. The germline CDR1 and CDR2 sequences are KGHSH and LQKENI. The V segment lost 6 bases and the J segment 1 base; nucleotides outside the gene matches: 7. The CDR3 has 15 amino acids. The DNA for the CDR3 is TGTGCCAGCTCTCAGGGGGCGCTTGGGAACACTGAAGCTTTCTTT. Translated: CASSQGALGNTEAFF.

As concerns this clone: Other DNA variants within this sample encode the same CDR3. The rearrangement uses TRBV5-1 and TRBJ2-7; the match to TRBD1 covers 9 bases. Trimming at V came to 0 bases and at J to 2 bases, leaving 3 bases not matched to a gene. The CDR3 has 15 residues. The germline V gene encodes CDR1 SGHRS and CDR2 YFSETQ. CDR3 in DNA: TGCGCCAGCAGCTTGGGGACAGGGGCGACCTACGAGCAGTACTTC. Translating gives CASSLGTGATYEQYF.

In this sample, this clone turned up a few times. This chain joins TRBV7-9 and TRBJ1-1; D remains unclear. Germline-derived CDR1 and CDR2 are SEHNR and FQNEAQ (reference sequence). V gave up 5 bases and J gave up 6 bases, with 16 bases separating them. This CDR3 is 14 amino acids long. The CDR3 region is CASSLSGNKAEAFF. CDR3 DNA sequence: TGTGCCAGCAGCCTCAGCGGGAATAAGGCTGAAGCTTTCTTT.